This T cell receptor beta chain appears in the sequencing data of a study of identical twins. A note on this clonotype: Antigen specificity is unknown.

Findings and limits, study-wide: These conclusions were based on statistical analysis (cross-sectional, not following the same donors).

TCRdb analysed the 5' RACE reads with MiXCR anew, one entry per CDR3 protein. The repertoire holds 550,000 to 700,000 distinct CDR3 sequences, with roughly 9.5% as singletons. The CDR3 loop spans 14 amino acids. J was trimmed by 8 bases and V by 4 bases; bases with no gene match: 8. Germline V gene data show CDR1 as MNHEY and CDR2 as SVGAGI. The same sample was also studied in work on yellow fever vaccine responses in identical twins.

Input material: PBMCs. This chain uses TRBV6-5 with TRBJ2-1, with 7 bases matching TRBD2. The clonotype was recovered from a woman aged 18-30 years in good health. The DNA for the CDR3 is TGTGCCAGCAGTTGGACTAGTAAATACCATGAGCAGTTCTTC. Protein product: CASSWTSKYHEQFF.